This T cell receptor (beta chain) was sequenced for a study of T cell repertoires in cytomegalovirus infection. This clonotype showed up many times. CDR1 SEHNR and CDR2 FQNEAQ come from the germline V gene (reference sequence). This CDR3 is built from 15 residues. With 5 bases clipped from V and 4 bases from J, the junction kept 5 bases outside the gene matches. TCRdb used MiXCR to reprocess the reads, holding one entry per CDR3 protein. The sample has about 230,000 distinct CDR3 sequences, 6% to 8% seen once; the top ten hold 5.5% to 8%. The chain links TRBV7-9 to TRBJ2-6, with 7 bases matching TRBD1. The sample was PBMCs. This TCR came from a human donor in good health (CMV status not recorded). Some clones in this sample may be carry-over from other donors' samples. The CDR3 sequence is CASSRQGLGANVLTF. Here the CDR3 DNA reads TGTGCCAGCAGCCGACAGGGCTTGGGGGCCAACGTCCTGACTTTC.